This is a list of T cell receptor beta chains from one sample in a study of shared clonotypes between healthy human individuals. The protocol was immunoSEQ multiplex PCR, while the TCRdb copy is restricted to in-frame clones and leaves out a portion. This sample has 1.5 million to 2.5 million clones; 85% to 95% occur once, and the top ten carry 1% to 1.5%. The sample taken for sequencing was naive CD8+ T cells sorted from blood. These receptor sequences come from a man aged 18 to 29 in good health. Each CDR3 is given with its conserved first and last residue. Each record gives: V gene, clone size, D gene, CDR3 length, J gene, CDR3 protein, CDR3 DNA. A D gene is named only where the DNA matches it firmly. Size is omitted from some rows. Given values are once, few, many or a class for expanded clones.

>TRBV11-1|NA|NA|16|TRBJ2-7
CASTPNGGREAYEQYF
TGTGCCAGCACCCCGAATGGCGGACGGGAAGCCTACGAGCAGTACTTC
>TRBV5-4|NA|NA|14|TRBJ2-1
CASSLVSLYNEQFF
TGTGCCAGCAGCTTGGTCAGCCTATACAATGAGCAGTTCTTC
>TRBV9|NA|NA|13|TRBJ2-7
CASSAGTDYEQYF
TGTGCCAGCAGCGCCGGGACGGACTACGAGCAGTACTTC
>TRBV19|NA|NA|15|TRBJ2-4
CASSIGGEGTNIQYF
TGTGCCAGTAGTATAGGGGGCGAGGGAACGAACATTCAGTACTTC
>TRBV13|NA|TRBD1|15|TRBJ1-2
CASSSTGVSGYGYTF
TGTGCCAGCAGCTCCACAGGGGTATCCGGCTATGGCTACACCTTC
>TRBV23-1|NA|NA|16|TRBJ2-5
CASSQSMRWGKETQYF
TGCGCCAGCAGTCAATCGATGCGATGGGGGAAGGAGACCCAGTACTTC
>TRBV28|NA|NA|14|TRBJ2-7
CASMSERLTYEQYF
TGTGCCAGCATGTCTGAGCGGTTAACCTACGAGCAGTACTTC
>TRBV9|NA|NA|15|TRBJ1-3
CASSAWGGSGNTIYF
TGTGCCAGCAGCGCGTGGGGGGGCTCTGGAAACACCATATATTTT
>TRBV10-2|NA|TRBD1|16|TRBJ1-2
CASSDTGTATSYGYTF
TGCGCCAGCAGTGACACGGGGACAGCAACGAGCTATGGCTACACCTTC
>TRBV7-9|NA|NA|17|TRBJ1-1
CASSPSGMEEINTEAFF
TGTGCCAGCAGCCCAAGCGGTATGGAGGAGATCAACACTGAAGCTTTCTTT
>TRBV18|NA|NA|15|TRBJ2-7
CASSPIDSLVYEQYF
TGTGCCAGCTCACCGATTGACAGTTTGGTCTACGAGCAGTACTTC
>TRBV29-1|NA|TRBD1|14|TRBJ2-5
CSVEGDSRQETQYF
TGCAGCGTTGAAGGGGACAGCAGACAAGAGACCCAGTACTTC
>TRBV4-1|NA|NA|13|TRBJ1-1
CASSQDRAPEAFF
TGCGCCAGCAGCCAAGACCGGGCCCCGGAAGCTTTCTTT
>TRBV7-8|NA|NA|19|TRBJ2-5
CASSSRTPRPHLDQETQYF
TGTGCCAGCAGCTCTCGGACGCCACGACCCCATTTGGACCAAGAGACCCAGTACTTC
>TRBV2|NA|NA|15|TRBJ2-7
CASSEAGDILYEQYF
TGTGCCAGCAGTGAAGCAGGTGACATATTATACGAGCAGTACTTC
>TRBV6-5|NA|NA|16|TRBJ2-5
CASSYSLARGLETQYF
TGTGCCAGCAGTTACTCGTTGGCCAGGGGATTGGAGACCCAGTACTTC
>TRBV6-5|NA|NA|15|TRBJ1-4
CASSPFGATNEKLFF
TGTGCCAGCAGCCCCTTTGGGGCAACTAATGAAAAACTGTTTTTT
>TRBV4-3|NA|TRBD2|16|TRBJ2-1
CASSQLAGGPRDEQFF
TGCGCCAGCAGCCAACTAGCGGGAGGGCCGAGGGATGAGCAGTTCTTC
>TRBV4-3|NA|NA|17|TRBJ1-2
CASSQDGGTPIQLGYTF
TGCGCCAGCAGCCAAGATGGGGGGACGCCGATCCAACTAGGCTACACCTTC
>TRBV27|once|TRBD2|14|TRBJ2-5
CASSFWSGSETQYF
TGTGCCAGCAGTTTCTGGAGCGGGAGTGAGACCCAGTACTTC
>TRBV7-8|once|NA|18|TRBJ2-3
CASSSRQWANRGTDTQYF
TGTGCCAGCAGCTCAAGGCAGTGGGCAAACCGGGGCACAGATACGCAGTATTTT
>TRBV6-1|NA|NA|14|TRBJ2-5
CASSELWVGETQYF
TGTGCCAGCAGTGAATTATGGGTGGGGGAGACCCAGTACTTC
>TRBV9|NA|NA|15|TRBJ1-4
CASGVQGTTNEKLFF
TGTGCCAGCGGAGTACAGGGAACAACTAATGAAAAACTGTTTTTT
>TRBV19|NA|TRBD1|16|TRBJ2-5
CASSVKTGTGQETQYF
TGTGCCAGTAGTGTGAAAACCGGGACAGGGCAAGAGACCCAGTACTTC
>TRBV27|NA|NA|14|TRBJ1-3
CASSLAPAGNTIYF
TGTGCCAGCAGCTTGGCCCCTGCTGGAAACACCATATATTTT
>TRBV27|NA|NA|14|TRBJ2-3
CATQGGYSTDTQYF
TGTGCCACCCAGGGGGGTTATAGCACAGATACGCAGTATTTT
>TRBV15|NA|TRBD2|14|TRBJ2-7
CATSSGTTYYEQYF
TGTGCCACCAGTTCCGGGACTACCTACTACGAGCAGTACTTC
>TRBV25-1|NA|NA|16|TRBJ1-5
CASSEGQGISNQPQHF
TGTGCCAGCAGTGAAGGACAAGGGATAAGCAATCAGCCCCAGCATTTT